The sequence of this T cell receptor beta chain was determined in a study of lymphopenia after photon versus proton radiotherapy. Produced via immunoSEQ multiplex PCR; TCRdb's table is partial and in-frame only. The repertoire consists of about 62,000 clones, with around 90% occurring once and the leading ten covering around 13%. To note about this clone: The antigen remains undetermined. With a much larger clone just one base away, this may be a read error.

General study points: Photon-treated patients lost naive T cells and TCR diversity; proton-treated stayed stable. In patients who died, overall survival fell as post-nadir TCR diversity dropped more. Authors raise, but do not show, better survival with proton therapy. After lymphocyte nadir, photon-treated repertoires showed oligoclonal expansion, especially CD8+ Temra.

The V segment lost 3 bases and the J segment 0 bases; nucleotides outside the gene matches: 0. Looked up from germline, CDR1 is SEHNR and CDR2 is FQNEAQ (reference sequence). The CDR3 has 15 amino acids. The chain employs TRBV7-9 and TRBJ1-4, with TRBD1 matching over 8 bases. This TCR derives from a man at least 80 years old with esophageal cancer. The sample here was peripheral blood, taken from a patient treated with proton-based radiotherapy. Written as DNA, the CDR3 is TGTGCCAGCAGCTTGACAGGGGCAACTAATGAAAAACTGTTTTTT. Translated, it gives CASSLTGATNEKLFF.